The 4 T cell receptor beta chains listed next were all sequenced from one sample in a study of blood T cell repertoires in COVID-19. Clones were sequenced by immunoSEQ multiplex PCR, and TCRdb holds only the in-frame ones, with some missing. Of some 200,000 clones in the sample, around 80% were seen once. The sequencing sample was made of peripheral blood. These receptors all stem from a woman older than 75 with active or convalescent COVID-19.

The chain uses TRBV11-2 and TRBJ1-4; no clear D. Germline V gene sequence: CDR1 SGHAT, CDR2 FQNNGV. Deletions cut 5 bases from V and 4 bases from J, with 8 bases between. The CDR3 loop spans 13 amino acids. For the CDR3, the DNA is TGTGCCAGCAGCCCGTCGGGTAATGAAAAACTGTTTTTT. This translates into CASSPSGNEKLFF.

This chain links TRBV19 with TRBJ1-2, with D maybe TRBD1 (5 bases). Trimming took off 3 bases at V and 8 bases at J, with 10 bases between the two ends. Germline V gene data show CDR1 as LNHDA and CDR2 as SQIVND (reference sequence). CDR3 length: 12 residues. The CDR3 bases are TGTGCCAGTAGTATCAGGACATTGGGCTACACCTTC. The encoded protein is CASSIRTLGYTF.

J is TRBJ2-2 and V is TRBV5-4; D ambiguous. Germline CDR1 SGHNT, CDR2 YYREEE (reference sequence). V lost 1 base and J 2 bases, leaving 6 bases between the germline ends. This CDR3 spans 14 amino acids. CDR3 protein: CASSLTANTGELFF. DNA of the CDR3: TGTGCCAGCAGCTTGACAGCCAACACCGGGGAGCTGTTTTTT.

The chain employs TRBV28 and TRBJ1-2, with D maybe TRBD1 (5 bases). Germline V gene sequence: CDR1 MDHEN, CDR2 SYDVKM. V lost 5 bases to trimming and J lost 4 bases, with 17 bases between them. CDR3 length equals 15 residues. CDR3 protein: CASSLTFKGVYGYTF. CDR3 DNA: TGTGCCAGCAGTCTAACGTTCAAAGGGGTCTATGGCTACACCTTC.